This TCR beta chain was found in a study of OX40 agonist ivuxolimab in advanced cancers. Study details: Patients were dosed intravenously with ivuxolimab at 0.01 to 10 mg/kg every 2 weeks. Cohort: approximately 83% men, mean age about 60, aged roughly 20 to 79.

Turning to this clone: Its antigen is unidentified.

Study-level points and caveats: Expanded clones tended on average to be more numerous among CD8+ T cells than CD4+.

The table came from immunoSEQ multiplex PCR; TCRdb's copy has only in-frame clones and leaves some out. The sample has approximately 50,000 clones, less than 85% seen once. CDR3 length equals 16 residues. Germline V CDR1 and CDR2: WNHNN, SYGVQD (reference sequence). Trimming took 3 bases from V and 4 from J; bases not matched to a gene: 8. The input for sequencing was CD4+ or CD8+ T cells sorted from blood, taken in a trial of the OX40 agonist ivuxolimab. The receptor was derived from an adult with an advanced solid tumor such as melanoma, head and neck, liver or kidney cancer. The chain links TRBV10-1 to TRBJ2-2; 7 nucleotides agree with TRBD2. The CDR3 bases are TGCGCCAGCAGTGATCTAAGCGGGGCTCGCACCGGGGAGCTGTTTTTT. It encodes CASSDLSGARTGELFF.